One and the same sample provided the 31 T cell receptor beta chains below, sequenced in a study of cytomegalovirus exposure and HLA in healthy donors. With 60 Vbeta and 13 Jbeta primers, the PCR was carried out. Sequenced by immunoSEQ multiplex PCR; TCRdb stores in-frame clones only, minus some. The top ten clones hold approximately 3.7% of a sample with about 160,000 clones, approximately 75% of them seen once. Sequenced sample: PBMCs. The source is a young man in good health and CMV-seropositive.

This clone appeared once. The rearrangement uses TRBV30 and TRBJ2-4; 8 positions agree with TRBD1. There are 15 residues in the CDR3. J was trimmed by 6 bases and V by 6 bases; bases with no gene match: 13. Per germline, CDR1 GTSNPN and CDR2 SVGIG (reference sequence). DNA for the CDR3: TGTGCCTGCTCGAAAGGACAGGGTTCCGGAAACATTCAGTACTTC. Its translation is CACSKGQGSGNIQYF.

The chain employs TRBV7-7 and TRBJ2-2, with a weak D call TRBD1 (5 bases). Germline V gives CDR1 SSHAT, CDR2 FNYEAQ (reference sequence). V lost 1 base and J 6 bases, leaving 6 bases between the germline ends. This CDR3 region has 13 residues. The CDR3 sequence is CASSLEGSGELFF. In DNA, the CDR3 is TGTGCCAGCAGCTTAGAGGGGTCCGGGGAGCTGTTTTTT.

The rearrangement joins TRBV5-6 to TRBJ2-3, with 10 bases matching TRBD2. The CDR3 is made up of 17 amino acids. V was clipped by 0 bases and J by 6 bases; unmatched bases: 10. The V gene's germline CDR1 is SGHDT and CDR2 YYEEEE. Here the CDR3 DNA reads TGTGCCAGCAGCTTGGCAATCAGCGGGGGGGCCTTGGATACGCAGTATTTT. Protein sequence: CASSLAISGGALDTQYF.

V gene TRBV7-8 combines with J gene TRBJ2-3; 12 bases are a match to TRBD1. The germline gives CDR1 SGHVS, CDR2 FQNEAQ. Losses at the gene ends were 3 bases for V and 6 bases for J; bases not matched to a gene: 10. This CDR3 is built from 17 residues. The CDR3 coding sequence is TGTGCCAGCAGCTTGGGACTGTGGGACAGGGGGCAGGATACGCAGTATTTT. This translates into CASSLGLWDRGQDTQYF. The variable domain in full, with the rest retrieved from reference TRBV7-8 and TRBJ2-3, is GAGVSQSPRYKVAKRGQDVALRCDPISGHVSLFWYQQALGQGPEFLTYFQNEAQLDKSGLPSDRFFAERPEGSVSTLKIQRTQQEDSAVYLCASSLGLWDRGQDTQYFGPGTRLTVL.

The chain's CDR3 is CASRRTYQETQYF. Here the CDR3 DNA reads TGTGCCAGCAGACGGACTTACCAAGAGACCCAGTACTTC. The rearrangement joins TRBV2 to TRBJ2-5; a weak D match, TRBD2 (5 bases). Germline CDR1 and CDR2: SNHLY and FYNNEI. The V gene lost 6 bases and the J gene lost 0 bases, with 8 bases spanning the gap. The CDR3 spans 13 residues.

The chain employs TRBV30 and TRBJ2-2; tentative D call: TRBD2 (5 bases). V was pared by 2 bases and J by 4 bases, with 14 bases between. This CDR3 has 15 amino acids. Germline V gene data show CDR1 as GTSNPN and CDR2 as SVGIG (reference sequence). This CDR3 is CAWSYLVAGTGELFF. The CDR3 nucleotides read TGTGCCTGGAGTTATTTGGTGGCGGGCACCGGGGAGCTGTTTTTT.

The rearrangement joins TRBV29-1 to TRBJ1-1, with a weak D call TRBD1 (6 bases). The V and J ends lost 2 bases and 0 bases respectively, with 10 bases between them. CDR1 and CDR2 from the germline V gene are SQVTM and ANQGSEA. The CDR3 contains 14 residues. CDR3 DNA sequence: TGCAGCGTTGAATTTACAGGGATGAACACTGAAGCTTTCTTT. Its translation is CSVEFTGMNTEAFF.

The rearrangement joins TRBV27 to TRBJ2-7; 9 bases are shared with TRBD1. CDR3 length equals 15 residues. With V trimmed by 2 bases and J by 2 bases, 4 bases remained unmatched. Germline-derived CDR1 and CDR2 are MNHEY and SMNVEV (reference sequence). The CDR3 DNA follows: TGTGCCAGCAGTTTAGCCGGGACAGGGACCTACGAGCAGTACTTC. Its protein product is CASSLAGTGTYEQYF.

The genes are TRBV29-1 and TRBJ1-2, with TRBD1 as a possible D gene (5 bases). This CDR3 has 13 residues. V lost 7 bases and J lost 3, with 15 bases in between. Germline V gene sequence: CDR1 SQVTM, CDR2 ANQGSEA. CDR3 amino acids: CSGGTGTDYGYTF. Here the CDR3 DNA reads TGCAGCGGGGGGACGGGGACTGACTATGGCTACACCTTC.

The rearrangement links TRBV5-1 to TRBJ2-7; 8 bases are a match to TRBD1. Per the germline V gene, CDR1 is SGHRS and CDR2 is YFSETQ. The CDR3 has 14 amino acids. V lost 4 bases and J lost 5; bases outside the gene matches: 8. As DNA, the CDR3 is TGCGCCAGCAGCCATGGACAGGGTACCCACGAGCAGTACTTC. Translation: CASSHGQGTHEQYF.

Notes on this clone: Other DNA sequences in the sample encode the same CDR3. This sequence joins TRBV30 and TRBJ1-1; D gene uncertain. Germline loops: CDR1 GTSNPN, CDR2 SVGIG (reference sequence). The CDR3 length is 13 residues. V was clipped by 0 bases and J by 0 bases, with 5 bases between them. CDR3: CAWSVLVNTEAFF. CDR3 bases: TGTGCCTGGAGTGTTCTAGTGAACACTGAAGCTTTCTTT.

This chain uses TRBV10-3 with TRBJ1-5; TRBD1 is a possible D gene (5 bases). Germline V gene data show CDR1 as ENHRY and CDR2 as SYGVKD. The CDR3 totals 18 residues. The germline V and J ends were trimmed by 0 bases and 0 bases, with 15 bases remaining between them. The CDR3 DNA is TGTGCCATCAGTGAGTCCCGGGCAGGGTCGTTTAGCAATCAGCCCCAGCATTTT. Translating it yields CAISESRAGSFSNQPQHF.

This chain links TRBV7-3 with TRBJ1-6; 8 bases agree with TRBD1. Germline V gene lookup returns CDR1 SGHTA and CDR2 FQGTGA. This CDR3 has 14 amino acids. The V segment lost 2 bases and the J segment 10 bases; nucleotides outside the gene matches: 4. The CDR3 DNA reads TGTGCCAGCAGCTTAGGACAGGGCGGATCACCCCTCCACTTT. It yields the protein CASSLGQGGSPLHF.

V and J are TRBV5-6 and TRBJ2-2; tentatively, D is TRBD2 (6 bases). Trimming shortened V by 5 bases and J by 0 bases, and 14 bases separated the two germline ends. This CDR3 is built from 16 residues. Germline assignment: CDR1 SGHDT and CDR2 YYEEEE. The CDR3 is CASSLHLATNTGELFF. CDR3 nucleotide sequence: TGTGCCAGCAGTTTACATCTAGCGACGAACACCGGGGAGCTGTTTTTT.

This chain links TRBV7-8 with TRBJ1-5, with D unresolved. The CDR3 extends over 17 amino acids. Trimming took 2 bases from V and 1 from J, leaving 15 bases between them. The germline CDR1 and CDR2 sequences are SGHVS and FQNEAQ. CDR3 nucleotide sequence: TGTGCCAGCAGCTTAACCCTCCGAGGGAAGAGCAATCAGCCCCAGCATTTT. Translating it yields CASSLTLRGKSNQPQHF.

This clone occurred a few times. The CDR3 region has the DNA TGTGCCATCAGTGAACAGGGGGCGAATGAGCAGTTCTTC. Its translation: CAISEQGANEQFF. The chain has TRBV10-3 and TRBJ2-1; TRBD1 aligns across 9 bases. CDR3 length equals 13 residues. Trimming removed 3 bases from V and 7 bases from J; junction bases left unmatched: 1. CDR1 is ENHRY and CDR2 is SYGVKD in the germline V gene.

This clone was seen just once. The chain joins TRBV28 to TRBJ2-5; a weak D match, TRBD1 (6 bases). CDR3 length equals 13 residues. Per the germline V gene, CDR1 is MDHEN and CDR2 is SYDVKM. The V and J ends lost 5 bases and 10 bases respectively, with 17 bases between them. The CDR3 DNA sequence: TGTGCCAGCAGTATCCGGGACATCATCGGCCAGTACTTC. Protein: CASSIRDIIGQYF.

The CDR3: CASRMYSNTDTQYF. CDR3 in DNA: TGTGCCAGCAGAATGTACTCTAACACAGATACGCAGTATTTT. V gene TRBV27 combines with J gene TRBJ2-3; D gene uncertain. The V end was cut by 6 bases, the J end by 2 bases, with 12 bases between. CDR1 and CDR2 (germline): MNHEY, SMNVEV (reference sequence). This CDR3 is 14 amino acids long.

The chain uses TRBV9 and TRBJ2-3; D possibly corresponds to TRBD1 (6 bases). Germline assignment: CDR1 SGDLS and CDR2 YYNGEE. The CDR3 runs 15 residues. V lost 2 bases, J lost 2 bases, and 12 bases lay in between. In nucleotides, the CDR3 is TGTGCCAGCAGCGTCGGGCAGGGGTCCACAGATACGCAGTATTTT. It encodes CASSVGQGSTDTQYF.

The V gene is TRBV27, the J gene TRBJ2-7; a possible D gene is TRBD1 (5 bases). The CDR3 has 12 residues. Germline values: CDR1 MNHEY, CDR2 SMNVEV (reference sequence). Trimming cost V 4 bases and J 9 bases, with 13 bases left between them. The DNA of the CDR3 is TGTGCCAGCAGTTACCCAGGGTCGGTGCAGTACTTC. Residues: CASSYPGSVQYF.

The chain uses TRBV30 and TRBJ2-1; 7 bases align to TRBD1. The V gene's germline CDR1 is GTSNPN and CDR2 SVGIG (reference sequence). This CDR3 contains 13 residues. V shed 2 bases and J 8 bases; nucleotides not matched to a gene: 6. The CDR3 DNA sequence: TGTGCCTGGAGTAAACAGGGGCGGGATGAGCAGTTCTTC. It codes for CAWSKQGRDEQFF.

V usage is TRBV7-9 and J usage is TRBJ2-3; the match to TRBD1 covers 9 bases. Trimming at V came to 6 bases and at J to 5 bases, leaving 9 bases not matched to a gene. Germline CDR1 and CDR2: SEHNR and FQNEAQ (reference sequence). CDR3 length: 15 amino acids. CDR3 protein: CASSRSGQGVDTQYF. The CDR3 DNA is TGTGCCAGCAGTCGATCGGGACAGGGAGTAGATACGCAGTATTTT.

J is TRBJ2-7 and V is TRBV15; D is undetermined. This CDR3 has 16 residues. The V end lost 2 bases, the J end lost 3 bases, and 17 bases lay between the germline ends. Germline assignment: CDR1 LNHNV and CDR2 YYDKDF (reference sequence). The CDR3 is CATSRLTNLLLYEQYF. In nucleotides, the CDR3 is TGTGCCACCAGCAGACTGACAAATCTTTTACTCTACGAGCAGTACTTC.

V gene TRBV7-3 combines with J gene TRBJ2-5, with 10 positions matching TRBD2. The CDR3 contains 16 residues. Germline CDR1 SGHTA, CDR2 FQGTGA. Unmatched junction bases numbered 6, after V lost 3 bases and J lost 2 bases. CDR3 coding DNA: TGTGCCAGCAGCTTTGGTAGCGGGGGGCCACAAGAGACCCAGTACTTC. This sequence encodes CASSFGSGGPQETQYF.

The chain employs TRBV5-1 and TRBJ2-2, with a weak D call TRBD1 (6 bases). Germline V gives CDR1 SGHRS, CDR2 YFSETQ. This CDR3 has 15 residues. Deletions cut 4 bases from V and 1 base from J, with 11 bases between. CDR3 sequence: CASSPQTGNTGELFF. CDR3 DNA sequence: TGCGCCAGCAGCCCTCAGACAGGGAACACCGGGGAGCTGTTTTTT.

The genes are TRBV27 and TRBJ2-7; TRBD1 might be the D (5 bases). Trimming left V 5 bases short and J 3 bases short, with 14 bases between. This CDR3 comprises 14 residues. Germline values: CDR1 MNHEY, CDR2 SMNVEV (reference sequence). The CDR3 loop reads CASSPRESYYEQYF. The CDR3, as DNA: TGTGCCAGCAGTCCCAGGGAAAGCTACTACGAGCAGTACTTC.

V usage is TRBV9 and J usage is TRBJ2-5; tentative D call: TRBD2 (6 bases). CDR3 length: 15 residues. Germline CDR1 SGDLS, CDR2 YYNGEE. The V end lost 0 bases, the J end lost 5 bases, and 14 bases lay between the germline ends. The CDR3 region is CASSVGGDSPETQYF. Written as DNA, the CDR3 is TGTGCCAGCAGCGTAGGGGGGGACTCCCCGGAGACCCAGTACTTC.

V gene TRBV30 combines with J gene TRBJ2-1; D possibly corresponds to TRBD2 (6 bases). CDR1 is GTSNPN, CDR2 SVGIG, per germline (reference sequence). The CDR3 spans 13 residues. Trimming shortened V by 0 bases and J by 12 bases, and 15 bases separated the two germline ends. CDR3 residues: CAWSVQGRPVQFF. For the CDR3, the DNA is TGTGCCTGGAGTGTACAAGGGAGGCCTGTGCAGTTCTTC.

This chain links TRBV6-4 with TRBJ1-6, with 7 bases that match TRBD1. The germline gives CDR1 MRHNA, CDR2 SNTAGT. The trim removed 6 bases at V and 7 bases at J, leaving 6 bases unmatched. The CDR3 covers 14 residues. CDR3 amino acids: CASSATGQNSPLHF. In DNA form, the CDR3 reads TGTGCCAGCAGCGCGACAGGGCAAAATTCACCCCTCCACTTT.

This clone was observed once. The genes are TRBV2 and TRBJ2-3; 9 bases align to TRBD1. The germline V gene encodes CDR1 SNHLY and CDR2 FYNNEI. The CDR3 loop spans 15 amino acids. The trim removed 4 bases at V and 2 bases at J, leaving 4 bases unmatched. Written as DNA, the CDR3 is TGTGCCAGCAGTGGGACAGGGGAAACCACAGATACGCAGTATTTT. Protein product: CASSGTGETTDTQYF.

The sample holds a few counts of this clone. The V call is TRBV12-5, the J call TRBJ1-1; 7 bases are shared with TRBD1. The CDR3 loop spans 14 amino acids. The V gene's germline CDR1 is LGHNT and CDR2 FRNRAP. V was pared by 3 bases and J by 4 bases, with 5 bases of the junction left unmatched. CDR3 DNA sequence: TGTGCTAGTGGTTTAGCAGGGGGAGGCACTGAAGCTTTCTTT. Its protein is CASGLAGGGTEAFF.